The 18 T cell receptor beta chains below all came from one sample that was sequenced in a study of blood T cell repertoires in COVID-19. Some clones are missing from TCRdb's copy, which holds only in-frame ones; the method was immunoSEQ multiplex PCR. The sample shows about 380,000 clones, 85% of them seen only once. Sequencing used peripheral blood. The receptor source for this set is a woman aged 18 to 35 with acute or convalescent COVID-19.

The chain employs TRBV4-2 and TRBJ1-2; D perhaps matches TRBD1 (5 bases). Trimming removed 4 bases from V and 6 bases from J, with 12 bases in between. CDR1 and CDR2 from the germline V gene are LGHNA and YNFKEQ. The CDR3 is 13 amino acids. CDR3 protein: CASSPGEENGYTF. CDR3 coding DNA: TGTGCCAGCAGCCCGGGGGAAGAAAATGGCTACACCTTC.

The V call is TRBV30, the J call TRBJ2-4; 8 nucleotides agree with TRBD1. This CDR3 is 13 amino acids long. Germline V gives CDR1 GTSNPN, CDR2 SVGIG (reference sequence). The trim removed 2 bases at V and 15 bases at J, leaving 12 bases unmatched. The CDR3 region has the DNA TGTGCCTGGAGTACCTGGACAGGGAAGGGTCGGTACTTC. It translates to CAWSTWTGKGRYF. The full variable domain, rest sourced from reference TRBV30 and TRBJ2-4, is SQTIHQWPATLVQPVGSPLSLECTVEGTSNPNLYWYRQAAGRGLQLLFYSVGIGQISSEVPQNLSASRPQDRQFILSSKKLLLSDSGFYLCAWSTWTGKGRYFGAGTRLSVL.

This clone was seen only once. The chain has TRBV28 and TRBJ2-1; TRBD2 aligns across 14 bases. CDR3 size: 18 residues. The germline V gene has CDR1 MDHEN and CDR2 SYDVKM. Trimming cost V 2 bases and J 9 bases; bases outside gene matches: 12. In DNA form, the CDR3 reads TGTGCCAGCAGTTTACACCTGGGGACTAGCGGGAGTTGGAGTGAGCAGTTCTTC. It translates to CASSLHLGTSGSWSEQFF.

CDR3 bases: TGTGCCAGCAGTTATAGGACAGCCCGTAGCAATCAGCCCCAGCATTTT. Its translation is CASSYRTARSNQPQHF. The chain employs TRBV27 and TRBJ1-5, with D perhaps TRBD1 (6 bases). V lost 4 bases, J lost 0 bases, and 13 bases lay in between. This CDR3 contains 16 residues. In germline, CDR1 is MNHEY, CDR2 SMNVEV (reference sequence).

The table lists this clone with a count of one. The rearrangement joins TRBV28 to TRBJ2-3, with D perhaps matching TRBD2 (5 bases). This CDR3 comprises 16 residues. Germline CDR1 MDHEN, CDR2 SYDVKM. V was shortened by 7 bases and J by 0 bases, with 17 bases between the two germline ends. The CDR3 DNA is TGTGCCAGCACTCAAATTGGGAGTCGGAGCACAGATACGCAGTATTTT. Translation gives CASTQIGSRSTDTQYF.

This CDR3 is CASSLLLAGASTYEQYF. The CDR3 DNA sequence: TGTGCCAGCAGTTTATTACTAGCGGGAGCTTCTACCTACGAGCAGTACTTC. V usage is TRBV27 and J usage is TRBJ2-7; 11 bases agree with TRBD2. V lost 1 base to trimming and J lost 2 bases; unmatched junction nucleotides: 7. This CDR3 comprises 17 residues. CDR1 is MNHEY and CDR2 is SMNVEV in the germline V gene (reference sequence).

The table lists this clone with a few counts. The chain carries TRBV4-2 and TRBJ2-1; D gene uncertain. Germline CDR1 LGHNA, CDR2 YNFKEQ. The CDR3 has 15 residues. V gave up 1 base and J gave up 4 bases, with 11 bases separating them. The CDR3, as DNA: TGTGCCAGCAGCCAAGGATTCGAGACTTACAATGAGCAGTTCTTC. Its translation is CASSQGFETYNEQFF.

V and J are TRBV3-1 (or the pseudogene TRBV3-2) and TRBJ1-2, with unresolved D. Trimming stripped 4 bases from V and 2 bases from J, with 8 bases between. Per germline, CDR1 LGHDT and CDR2 YNNKEL (reference sequence). The CDR3 consists of 13 residues. This CDR3 reads CASSLSLNYGYTF. In DNA, the CDR3 is TGTGCCAGCAGCCTCTCCCTGAACTATGGCTACACCTTC.

The CDR3 spells CASSPRQGSISPLHF. As DNA, the CDR3 is TGTGCCAGCAGTCCAAGACAGGGCTCGATTTCGCCCCTCCACTTT. The V call is TRBV27, the J call TRBJ1-6; 7 nucleotides match TRBD1. With 5 bases clipped from V and 13 bases from J, the junction kept 14 bases outside the gene matches. The CDR3 length is 15 residues. Germline V gene data show CDR1 as MNHEY and CDR2 as SMNVEV (reference sequence).

V is TRBV28 and J is TRBJ1-2, with a possible D match to TRBD1 (5 bases). From germline, CDR1 is MDHEN and CDR2 SYDVKM. V gave up 5 bases and J gave up 9 bases, with 16 bases separating them. The CDR3 totals 13 residues. The CDR3 DNA is TGTGCCAGCAGTCCCAGGGATACTATGCGCTACACCTTC. Its protein is CASSPRDTMRYTF.

The V and J genes are TRBV5-1 and TRBJ2-3, with TRBD1 matching 8 bases. V gave up 3 bases and J gave up 2 bases; unmatched junction bases: 2. Germline CDR1 SGHRS, CDR2 YFSETQ. CDR3 length: 14 amino acids. Written as DNA, the CDR3 is TGCGCCAGCAGCTCACAGGGGGACACAGATACGCAGTATTTT. It encodes CASSSQGDTDTQYF.

The V and J genes are TRBV18 and TRBJ2-2, with 9 bases identical to TRBD2. CDR3 length: 17 amino acids. V dropped 1 base and J dropped 6; count of bases not matched to a gene: 9. Per the germline V gene, CDR1 is KGHSH and CDR2 is LQKENI. The DNA of the CDR3 is TGTGCCAGCTCACCACTTCTAGCGGGGTCCCCCGCCGGGGAGCTGTTTTTT. The encoded protein is CASSPLLAGSPAGELFF.

This chain's CDR3 is CASSFSPGQSNQPQHF. In DNA form, the CDR3 reads TGTGCCAGCAGCTTTTCACCGGGACAGAGCAATCAGCCCCAGCATTTT. V gene TRBV7-9 combines with J gene TRBJ1-5, with 7 bases fitting TRBD1. Germline lookup yields CDR1 SEHNR and CDR2 FQNEAQ (reference sequence). This CDR3 contains 16 residues. Trimming cost V 3 bases and J 1 base; bases outside gene matches: 6.

This clone has at least ten counts. Other DNA sequences within the sample encode an identical CDR3. The chain has TRBV18 and TRBJ1-2; D is possibly TRBD1 (6 bases). Germline CDR1 reads KGHSH; CDR2 reads LQKENI. CDR3 length equals 15 residues. V was clipped by 3 bases and J by 2 bases, with 13 bases between them. The DNA for the CDR3 is TGTGCCAGCTCACCGGGACAAGGAGAAAACTATGGCTACACCTTC. It codes for CASSPGQGENYGYTF.

The chain links TRBV9 to TRBJ1-3; a possible D gene is TRBD1 (5 bases). Germline V lookup: CDR1 SGDLS, CDR2 YYNGEE. The CDR3 consists of 16 residues. V was shortened by 0 bases and J by 6 bases, with 16 bases between the two germline ends. CDR3 sequence (DNA): TGTGCCAGCAGCGTAGGGGGCATCGCCCTGGAAAACACCATATATTTT. It specifies CASSVGGIALENTIYF. The full variable domain, with the rest looked up from reference TRBV9 and TRBJ1-3, is DSGVTQTPKHLITATGQRVTLRCSPRSGDLSVYWYQQSLDQGLQFLIQYYNGEERAKGNILERFSAQQFPDLHSELNLSSLELGDSALYFCASSVGGIALENTIYFGEGSWLTVV.

The chain employs TRBV12-3 or TRBV12-4 and TRBJ1-2; TRBD1 matches at 7 bases. CDR3 size: 13 residues. V was pared by 5 bases and J by 3 bases, with 3 bases of the junction left unmatched. The CDR3 DNA is TGTGCCAGCAGTCTCAGGGGGGACTATGGCTACACCTTC. Amino acid sequence: CASSLRGDYGYTF.

V gene TRBV24-1 combines with J gene TRBJ2-5; TRBD2 is a possible D gene (6 bases). Trimming removed 6 bases from V and 2 bases from J, with 18 bases in between. The length of the CDR3 is 16 residues. Germline V gene data show CDR1 as KGHDR and CDR2 as SFDVKD. CDR3: CATSRFAGGGQETQYF. CDR3 sequence (DNA): TGTGCCACCAGTCGTTTCGCAGGTGGGGGGCAAGAGACCCAGTACTTC.

The chain carries TRBV9 and TRBJ1-1; D remains unclear. V was clipped by 4 bases and J by 8 bases, with 12 bases between them. The germline gives CDR1 SGDLS, CDR2 YYNGEE. This CDR3 spans 12 amino acids. CDR3 region: CASSLSGEEAFF. In DNA, the CDR3 is TGTGCCAGCAGCCTCTCAGGTGAGGAAGCTTTCTTT.